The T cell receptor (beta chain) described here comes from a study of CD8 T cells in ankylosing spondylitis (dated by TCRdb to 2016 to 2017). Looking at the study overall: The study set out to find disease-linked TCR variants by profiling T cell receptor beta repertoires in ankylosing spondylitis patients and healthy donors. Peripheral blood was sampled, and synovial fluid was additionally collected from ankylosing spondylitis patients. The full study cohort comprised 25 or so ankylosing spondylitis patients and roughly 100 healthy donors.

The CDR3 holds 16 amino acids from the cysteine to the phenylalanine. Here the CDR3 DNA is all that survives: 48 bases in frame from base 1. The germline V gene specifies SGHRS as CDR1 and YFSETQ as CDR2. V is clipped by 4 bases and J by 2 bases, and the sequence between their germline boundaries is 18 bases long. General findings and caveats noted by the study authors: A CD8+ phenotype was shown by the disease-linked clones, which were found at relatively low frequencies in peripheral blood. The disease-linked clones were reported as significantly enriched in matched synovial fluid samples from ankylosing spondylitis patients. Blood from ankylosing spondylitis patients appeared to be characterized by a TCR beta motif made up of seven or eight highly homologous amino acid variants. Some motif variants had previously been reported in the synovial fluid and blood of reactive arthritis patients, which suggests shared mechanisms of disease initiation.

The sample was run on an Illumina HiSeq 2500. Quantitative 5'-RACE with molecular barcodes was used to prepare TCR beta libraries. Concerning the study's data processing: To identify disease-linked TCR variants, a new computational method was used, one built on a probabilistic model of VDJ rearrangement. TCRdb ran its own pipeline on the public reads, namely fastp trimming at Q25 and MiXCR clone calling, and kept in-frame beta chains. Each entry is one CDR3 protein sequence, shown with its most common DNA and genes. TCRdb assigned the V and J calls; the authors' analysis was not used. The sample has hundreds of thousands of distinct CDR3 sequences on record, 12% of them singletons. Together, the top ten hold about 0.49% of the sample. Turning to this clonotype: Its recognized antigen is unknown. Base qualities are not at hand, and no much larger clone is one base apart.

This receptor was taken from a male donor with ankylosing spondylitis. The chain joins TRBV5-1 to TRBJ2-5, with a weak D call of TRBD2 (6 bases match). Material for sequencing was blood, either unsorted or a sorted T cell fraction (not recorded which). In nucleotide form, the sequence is TGCGCCAGCAGCCCGGCGGGGACTCGGCTTCAAGAGACCCAGTACTTC. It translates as CASSPAGTRLQETQYF.